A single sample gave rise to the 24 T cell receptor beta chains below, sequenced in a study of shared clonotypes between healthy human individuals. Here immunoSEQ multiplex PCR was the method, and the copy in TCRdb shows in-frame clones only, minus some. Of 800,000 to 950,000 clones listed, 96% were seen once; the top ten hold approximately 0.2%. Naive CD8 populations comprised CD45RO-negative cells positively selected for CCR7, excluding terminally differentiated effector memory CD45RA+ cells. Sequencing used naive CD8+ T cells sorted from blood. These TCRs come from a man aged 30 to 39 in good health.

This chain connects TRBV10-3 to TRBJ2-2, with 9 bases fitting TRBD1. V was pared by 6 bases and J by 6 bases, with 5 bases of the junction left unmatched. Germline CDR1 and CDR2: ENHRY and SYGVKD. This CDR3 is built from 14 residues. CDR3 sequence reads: CAIRGDRESGELFF. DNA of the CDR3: TGTGCCATCAGGGGGGACAGGGAGTCCGGGGAGCTGTTTTTT.

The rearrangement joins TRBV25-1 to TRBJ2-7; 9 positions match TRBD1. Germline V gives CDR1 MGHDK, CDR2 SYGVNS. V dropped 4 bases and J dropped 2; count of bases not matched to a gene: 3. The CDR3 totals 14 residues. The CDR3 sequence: CASSVGTGPYEQYF. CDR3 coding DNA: TGTGCCAGCAGTGTCGGGACAGGGCCCTACGAGCAGTACTTC.

In DNA, the CDR3 is TGCGCCAGCAGCCAGACTGCCGCAACTAATGAAAAACTGTTTTTT. It yields the protein CASSQTAATNEKLFF. The chain uses TRBV4-1 and TRBJ1-4, with D uncertain. The CDR3 runs to 15 residues. V lost 3 bases to trimming and J lost 0 bases, with 8 bases between them. From germline, CDR1 is MGHRA and CDR2 YSYEKL.

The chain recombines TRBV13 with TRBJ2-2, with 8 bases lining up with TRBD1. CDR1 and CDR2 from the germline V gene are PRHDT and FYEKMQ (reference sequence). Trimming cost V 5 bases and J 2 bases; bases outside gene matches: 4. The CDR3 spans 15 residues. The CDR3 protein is CASSTDRGNTGELFF. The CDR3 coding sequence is TGTGCCAGCAGCACCGACAGGGGAAACACCGGGGAGCTGTTTTTT.

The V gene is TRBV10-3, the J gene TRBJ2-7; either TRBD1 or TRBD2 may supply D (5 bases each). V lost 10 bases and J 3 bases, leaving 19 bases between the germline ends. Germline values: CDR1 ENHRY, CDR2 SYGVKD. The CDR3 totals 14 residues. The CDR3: CASRNGGGVYEQYF. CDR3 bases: TGTGCCAGCCGCAACGGTGGGGGAGTCTACGAGCAGTACTTC.

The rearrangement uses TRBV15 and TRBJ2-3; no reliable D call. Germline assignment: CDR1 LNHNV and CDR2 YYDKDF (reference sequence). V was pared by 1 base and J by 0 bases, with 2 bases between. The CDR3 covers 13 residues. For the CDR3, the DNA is TGTGCCACCAGCAGAGTTAGCACAGATACGCAGTATTTT. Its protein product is CATSRVSTDTQYF. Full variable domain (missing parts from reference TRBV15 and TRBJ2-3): DAMVIQNPRYQVTQFGKPVTLSCSQTLNHNVMYWYQQKSSQAPKLLFHYYDKDFNNEADTPDNFQSRRPNTSFCFLDIRSPGLGDTAMYLCATSRVSTDTQYFGPGTRLTVL.

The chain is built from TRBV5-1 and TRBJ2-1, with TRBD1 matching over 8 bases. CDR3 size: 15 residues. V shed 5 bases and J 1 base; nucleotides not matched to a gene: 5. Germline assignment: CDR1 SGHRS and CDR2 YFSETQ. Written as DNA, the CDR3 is TGCGCCAGCAGTTCCGGGACAGGTTCCTACAATGAGCAGTTCTTC. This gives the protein CASSSGTGSYNEQFF.

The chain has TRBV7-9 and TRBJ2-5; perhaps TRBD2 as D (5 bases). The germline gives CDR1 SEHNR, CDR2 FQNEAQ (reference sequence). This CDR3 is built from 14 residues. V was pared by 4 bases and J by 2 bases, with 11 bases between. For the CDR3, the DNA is TGTGCCAGCAGCTCAGCGGAGACGCAAGAGACCCAGTACTTC. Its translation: CASSSAETQETQYF.

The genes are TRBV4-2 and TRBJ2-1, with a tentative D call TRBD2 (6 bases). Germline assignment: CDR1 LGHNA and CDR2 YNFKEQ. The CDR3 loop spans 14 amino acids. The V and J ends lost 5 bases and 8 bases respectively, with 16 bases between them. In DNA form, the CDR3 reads TGTGCCAGCAGCGAAATCGGAGGGTTCGATGAGCAGTTCTTC. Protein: CASSEIGGFDEQFF.

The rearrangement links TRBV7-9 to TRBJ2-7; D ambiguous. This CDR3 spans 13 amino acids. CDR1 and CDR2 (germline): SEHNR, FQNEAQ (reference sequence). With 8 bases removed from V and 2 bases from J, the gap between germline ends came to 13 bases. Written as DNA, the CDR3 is TGTGCCAGCCACAGAGGTGCCCCCTACGAGCAGTACTTC. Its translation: CASHRGAPYEQYF.

CDR3 loop: CAISAPQGAEQYF. CDR3 DNA sequence: TGTGCCATCAGCGCACCTCAGGGGGCCGAGCAGTACTTC. The rearrangement links TRBV10-3 to TRBJ2-7; 8 nucleotides agree with TRBD1. The CDR3 is 13 amino acids. Germline V gene sequence: CDR1 ENHRY, CDR2 SYGVKD. V shed 6 bases and J 6 bases; nucleotides not matched to a gene: 7.

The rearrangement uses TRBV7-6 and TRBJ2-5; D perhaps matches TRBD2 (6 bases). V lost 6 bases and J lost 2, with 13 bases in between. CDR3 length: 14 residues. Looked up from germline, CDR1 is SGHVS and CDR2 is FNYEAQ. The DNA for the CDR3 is TGTGCCAGCAGTCTGTATGGGGGGCAAGAGACCCAGTACTTC. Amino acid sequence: CASSLYGGQETQYF.

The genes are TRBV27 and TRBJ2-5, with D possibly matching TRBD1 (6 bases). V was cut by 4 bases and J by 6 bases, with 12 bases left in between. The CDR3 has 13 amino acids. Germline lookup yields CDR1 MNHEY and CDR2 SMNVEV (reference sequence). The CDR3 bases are TGTGCCAGCAGTTATGGGGGCGGCAAGACCCAGTACTTC. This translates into CASSYGGGKTQYF.

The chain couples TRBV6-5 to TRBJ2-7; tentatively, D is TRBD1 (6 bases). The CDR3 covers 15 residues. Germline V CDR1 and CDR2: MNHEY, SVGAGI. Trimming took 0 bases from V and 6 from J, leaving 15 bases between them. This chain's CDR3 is CASSYSSNGGSEQYF. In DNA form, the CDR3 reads TGTGCCAGCAGTTACTCCTCTAATGGGGGCAGCGAGCAGTACTTC.

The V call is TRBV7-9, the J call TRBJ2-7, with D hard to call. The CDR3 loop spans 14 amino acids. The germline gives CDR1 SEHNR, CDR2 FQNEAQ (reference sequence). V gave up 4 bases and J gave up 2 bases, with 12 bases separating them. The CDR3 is CASSSPKSTYEQYF. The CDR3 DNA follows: TGTGCCAGCAGCTCACCCAAATCGACCTACGAGCAGTACTTC.

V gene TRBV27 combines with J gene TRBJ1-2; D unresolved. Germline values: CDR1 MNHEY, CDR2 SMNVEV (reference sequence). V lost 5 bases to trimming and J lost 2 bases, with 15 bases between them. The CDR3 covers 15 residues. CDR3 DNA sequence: TGTGCCAGCAGTCCCGGCCCGGGAGACAACTATGGCTACACCTTC. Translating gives CASSPGPGDNYGYTF.

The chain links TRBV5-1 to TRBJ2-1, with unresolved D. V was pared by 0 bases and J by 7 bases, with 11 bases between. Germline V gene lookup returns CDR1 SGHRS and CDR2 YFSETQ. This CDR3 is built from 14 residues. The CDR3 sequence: CASSLVQPTNEQFF. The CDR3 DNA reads TGCGCCAGCAGCTTGGTCCAGCCGACTAATGAGCAGTTCTTC.

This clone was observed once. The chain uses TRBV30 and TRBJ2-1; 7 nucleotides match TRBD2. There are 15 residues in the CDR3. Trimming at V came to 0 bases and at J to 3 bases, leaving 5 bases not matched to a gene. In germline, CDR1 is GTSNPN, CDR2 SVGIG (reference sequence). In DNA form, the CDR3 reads TGTGCCTGGAGTGTCTCGAGCGGGATCTACAATGAGCAGTTCTTC. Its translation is CAWSVSSGIYNEQFF.

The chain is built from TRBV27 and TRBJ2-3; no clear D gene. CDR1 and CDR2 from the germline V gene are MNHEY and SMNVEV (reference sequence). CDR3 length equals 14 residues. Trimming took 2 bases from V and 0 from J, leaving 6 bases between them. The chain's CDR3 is CASSLGPSTDTQYF. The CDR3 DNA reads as TGTGCCAGCAGTTTAGGGCCTAGCACAGATACGCAGTATTTT.

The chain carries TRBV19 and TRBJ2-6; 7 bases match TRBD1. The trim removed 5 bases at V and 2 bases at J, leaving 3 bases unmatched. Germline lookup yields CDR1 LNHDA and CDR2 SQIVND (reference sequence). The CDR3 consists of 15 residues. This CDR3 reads CASSLDRAGANVLTF. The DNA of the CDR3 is TGTGCCAGTAGTCTCGACAGGGCTGGGGCCAACGTCCTGACTTTC.

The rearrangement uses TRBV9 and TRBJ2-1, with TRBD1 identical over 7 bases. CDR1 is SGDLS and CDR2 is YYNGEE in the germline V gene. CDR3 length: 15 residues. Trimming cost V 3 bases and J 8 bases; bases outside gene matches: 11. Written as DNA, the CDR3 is TGTGCCAGCAGCGAGAGAGGAAGGGGGCCGGATGAGCAGTTCTTC. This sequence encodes CASSERGRGPDEQFF.

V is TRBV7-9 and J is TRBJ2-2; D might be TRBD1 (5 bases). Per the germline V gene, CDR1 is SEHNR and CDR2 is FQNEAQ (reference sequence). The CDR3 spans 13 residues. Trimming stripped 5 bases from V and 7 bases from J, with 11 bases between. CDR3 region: CASSPKGVGELFF. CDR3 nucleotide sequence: TGTGCCAGCAGCCCAAAAGGGGTCGGGGAGCTGTTTTTT.

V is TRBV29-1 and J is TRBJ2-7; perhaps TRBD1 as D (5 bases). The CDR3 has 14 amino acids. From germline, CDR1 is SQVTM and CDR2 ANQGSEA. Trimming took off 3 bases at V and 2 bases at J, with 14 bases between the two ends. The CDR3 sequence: CSVESADTAYEQYF. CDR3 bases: TGCAGCGTTGAGTCGGCGGACACCGCCTACGAGCAGTACTTC.

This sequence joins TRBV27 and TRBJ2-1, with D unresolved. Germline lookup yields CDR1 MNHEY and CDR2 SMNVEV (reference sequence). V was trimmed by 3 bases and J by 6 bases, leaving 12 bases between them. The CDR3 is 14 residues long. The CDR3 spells CASSFRDPGNEQFF. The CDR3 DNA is TGTGCCAGCAGTTTTCGTGACCCGGGCAATGAGCAGTTCTTC.